This record concerns one T cell receptor (beta chain) sequence. This clonotype was counted ten times or more. The antigen this receptor binds is unknown. Base qualities are not provided; no much larger clone lies one nucleotide away. These data are taken from a study of breast tumors, draining lymph nodes, adjacent tissues listed by TCRdb under 2016. At the level of the whole study: In breast cancer patients, the study compared the TCR beta repertoires of tumor, adjacent nontumor tissue and axillary lymph nodes. In human breast cancer, the study set out to assess how tumor, surrounding tissue and draining lymph node repertoires relate to one another and whether T cells might be exchanged between them.

The investigation overall reported the following: Tumor T-cell repertoires showed less diversity than lymph node repertoires and more diversity than nontumor tissue repertoires, and tumor T-cell repertoires showed preferential V and J gene usage. The data were judged consistent with most tumor T cells deriving from the lymph node and then expanding within tumor tissue. Rather than being directly demonstrated, the conclusion that tumor T cells originate in lymph nodes was presented as consistent with a hypothesis. In luminal-like breast cancer, tumor and nontumor tissue repertoires resembled each other significantly more than in basal-like breast cancer.

V gives up 7 bases and J gives up 6 bases, and the segment between their germline ends measures 16 bases. According to the germline V gene, CDR1 reads SGHVS and CDR2 reads FQNEAQ. There are 13 amino acids in the CDR3, from cysteine to phenylalanine inclusive. The entry retains the CDR3 DNA only, 39 bases that are in frame from base 1. The data were produced on an Illumina HiSeq 2000. Multiplex PCR amplification was used to build the TCR beta chain libraries. High-throughput sequencing was used to analyze the amplified TCR beta chain products. The public reads were reanalyzed by TCRdb: fastp trimming at Q25, MiXCR alignment, in-frame beta chains only. A single entry per CDR3 protein holds the most common genes and DNA from its merged rows. The table for this sample lists 60,000 to 75,000 distinct CDR3 sequences; approximately 57% of them were counted only once. In total, the top ten clones hold around 20% of the sample.

The sequence came from a female donor with breast cancer. Some clones in this sample may be carry-over from other donors' samples. Input material: breast tumor tissue. Rearrangement joined TRBV7-8 to TRBJ2-7, with TRBD2 tentatively as D gene (6 bases match). The bases read TGTGCCAGCACCCCTCTAAGTAGCGGCGAGCAGTACTTC. The translation is CASTPLSSGEQYF. The full variable domain, with segments outside the CDR3 supplied by the reference TRBV7-8 and TRBJ2-7 proteins, appears as GAGVSQSPRYKVAKRGQDVALRCDPISGHVSLFWYQQALGQGPEFLTYFQNEAQLDKSGLPSDRFFAERPEGSVSTLKIQRTQQEDSAVYLCASTPLSSGEQYFGPGTRLTVT.